One and the same sample provided the 26 T cell receptor beta chains below, sequenced in a study of high-grade serous ovarian cancer treatment subgroups (dated by TCRdb to the early 2020s). Tumor samples were collected prior to definitive surgery or chemotherapy. Library preparation employed the immunoSEQ multiplex PCR assay. Not all clones reach the TCRdb copy of this immuneACCESS table, which keeps in-frame sequences only. Checked studies attribute under half of the gap to unresolved V genes and leave the rest unexplained. Within this sample are roughly 15,000 clones, with about 90% of them counted one time only. The ten biggest clones cover 5% to 8% of the sample. The source material was tumor tissue. The receptors come from a human donor with high-grade serous ovarian cancer.

By share, this clone ranks as medium-sized. The chain carries TRBV4-1 and TRBJ1-5; D might be TRBD1 (5 bases). V gave up 3 bases and J gave up 2 bases, with 17 bases separating them. Germline values: CDR1 MGHRA, CDR2 YSYEKL. The CDR3 consists of 17 residues. CDR3 amino acids: CASSQGRLSSGNQPQHF. The CDR3 nucleotides read TGCGCCAGCAGCCAGGGGCGACTCTCCTCGGGCAATCAGCCCCAGCATTTT.

This chain joins TRBV5-1 and TRBJ2-6; D may correspond to TRBD1 or TRBD2 (5 bases each). The CDR3 extends over 15 amino acids. The germline V and J ends were trimmed by 4 bases and 0 bases, with 8 bases remaining between them. The V gene's germline CDR1 is SGHRS and CDR2 YFSETQ. As DNA, the CDR3 is TGCGCCAGCAGCCGGGACCCCTCTGGGGCCAACGTCCTGACTTTC. This gives the protein CASSRDPSGANVLTF.

The chain uses TRBV5-1 and TRBJ2-2; the D call may be TRBD1 or TRBD2 (5 bases each). The CDR3 length is 16 residues. Trimming removed 2 bases from V and 1 base from J, with 12 bases in between. Germline lookup yields CDR1 SGHRS and CDR2 YFSETQ. The CDR3 here is CASSFSGLRNTGELFF. CDR3 nucleotide sequence: TGCGCCAGCAGCTTTTCGGGGCTCCGGAACACCGGGGAGCTGTTTTTT.

This rearrangement joins TRBV5-6 to TRBJ2-1, with a weak D call TRBD1 (5 bases). V was cut by 0 bases and J by 4 bases, with 14 bases left in between. Germline values: CDR1 SGHDT, CDR2 YYEEEE. The CDR3 is made up of 16 amino acids. The CDR3 nucleotides read TGTGCCAGCAGCTTGGCCTTGTCAGGGTGGTACAATGAGCAGTTCTTC. The encoded protein is CASSLALSGWYNEQFF.

This clone occurred a few times. The J gene is TRBJ2-2, the V gene TRBV7-8; D is perhaps TRBD1 (6 bases). Per germline, CDR1 SGHVS and CDR2 FQNEAQ. V shed 5 bases and J shed 2 bases, with 15 bases lying between them. The CDR3 sequence is 16 residues long. CDR3 nucleotide sequence: TGTGCCAGCAGCCCAAGACAGGTTATTAACACCGGGGAGCTGTTTTTT. Protein product: CASSPRQVINTGELFF.

V and J are TRBV4-2 and TRBJ2-1; D is possibly TRBD2 (7 bases). Germline-derived CDR1 and CDR2 are LGHNA and YNFKEQ. The length of the CDR3 is 17 residues. V was shortened by 4 bases and J by 6 bases, with 22 bases between the two germline ends. This CDR3 reads CASSPSAGAGTINEQFF. The CDR3 bases are TGTGCCAGCAGCCCGAGTGCGGGGGCAGGAACCATCAATGAGCAGTTCTTC.

The chain couples TRBV7-9 to TRBJ2-7; 8 positions agree with TRBD1. The junction had 5 bases not matched to a gene; V was cut back by 3 bases and J by 4 bases. The length of the CDR3 is 14 residues. Per germline, CDR1 SEHNR and CDR2 FQNEAQ (reference sequence). The CDR3 here is CASSLTGVQYEQYF. In nucleotides, the CDR3 is TGTGCCAGCAGCTTGACAGGGGTCCAGTACGAGCAGTACTTC.

The chain combines TRBV2 with TRBJ2-5; no clear D gene. Germline CDR1 and CDR2: SNHLY and FYNNEI. This CDR3 is 13 amino acids long. V was cut by 4 bases and J by 5 bases, with 11 bases left in between. The CDR3 loop is CASSVLGKETQYF. The CDR3 nucleotides read TGTGCCAGCAGTGTTCTGGGGAAGGAGACCCAGTACTTC. The complete variable domain, with remaining parts taken from reference TRBV2 and TRBJ2-5, reads EPEVTQTPSHQVTQMGQEVILRCVPISNHLYFYWYRQILGQKVEFLVSFYNNEISEKSEIFDDQFSVERPDGSNFTLKIRSTKLEDSAMYFCASSVLGKETQYFGPGTRLLVL.

The genes are TRBV2 and TRBJ2-5; the match to TRBD1 covers 7 bases. The CDR3 has 16 amino acids. Germline values: CDR1 SNHLY, CDR2 FYNNEI. J lost 4 bases, V lost 2 bases, and 10 bases had no gene match. The CDR3 loop reads CASSEQGVGASETQYF. The CDR3, as DNA: TGTGCCAGCAGTGAACAGGGGGTGGGCGCGTCAGAGACCCAGTACTTC. The full variable domain, with the rest looked up from reference TRBV2 and TRBJ2-5, is EPEVTQTPSHQVTQMGQEVILRCVPISNHLYFYWYRQILGQKVEFLVSFYNNEISEKSEIFDDQFSVERPDGSNFTLKIRSTKLEDSAMYFCASSEQGVGASETQYFGPGTRLLVL.

The rearrangement joins TRBV5-1 to TRBJ2-5; the match to TRBD1 covers 8 bases. The CDR3 totals 15 residues. V shed 3 bases and J 2 bases; nucleotides not matched to a gene: 6. Germline V gives CDR1 SGHRS, CDR2 YFSETQ. The CDR3 protein is CASSSGTGGQETQYF. CDR3 sequence (DNA): TGCGCCAGCAGCTCGGGAACAGGGGGACAAGAGACCCAGTACTTC.

V gene TRBV9 combines with J gene TRBJ1-1; 7 bases are shared with TRBD1. The CDR3 length is 14 residues. J lost 3 bases, V lost 1 base, and 3 bases had no gene match. The germline CDR1 and CDR2 sequences are SGDLS and YYNGEE. In nucleotides, the CDR3 is TGTGCCAGCAGCGTACAGGGGGGATACACTGAAGCTTTCTTT. Its translation: CASSVQGGYTEAFF.

This clone is medium-sized (0.01 to 0.1%). V and J are TRBV2 and TRBJ1-5; weak D call: TRBD1 (5 bases). The V end was cut by 3 bases, the J end by 10 bases, with 16 bases between. CDR3 length equals 14 residues. Looked up from germline, CDR1 is SNHLY and CDR2 is FYNNEI. The CDR3 reads CASSDTGEDGPQHF. For the CDR3, the DNA is TGTGCCAGCAGTGATACAGGAGAGGACGGTCCCCAGCATTTT.

The chain combines TRBV5-1 with TRBJ2-7; D gene uncertain. The CDR3 consists of 18 residues. CDR1 and CDR2 (germline): SGHRS, YFSETQ. V lost 1 base and J lost 5, with 25 bases in between. The DNA of the CDR3 is TGCGCCAGCAGCTTGCCGCCTTACCCCGGTCTCAAGACCCACGAGCAGTACTTC. Protein sequence: CASSLPPYPGLKTHEQYF.

The chain joins TRBV20-1 to TRBJ2-2; no firm D call. The CDR3 is made up of 11 amino acids. Germline V gene data show CDR1 as DFQATT and CDR2 as SNEGSKA (reference sequence). V dropped 3 bases and J dropped 8 bases, with 7 bases sitting between them. The CDR3 bases are TGCAGTGCTAGTTGGGGTGGGGAGCTGTTTTTT. Translating gives CSASWGGELFF.

This chain links TRBV2 with TRBJ2-6, with 10 bases identical to TRBD1. This CDR3 is built from 20 residues. J gave up 0 bases and V 6 bases, and 14 bases lay outside the gene matches. Germline V CDR1 and CDR2: SNHLY, FYNNEI. CDR3 residues: CASRKVPGQGTVSGANVLTF. The CDR3 DNA sequence: TGTGCCAGCAGAAAAGTCCCGGGACAGGGGACCGTCTCTGGGGCCAACGTCCTGACTTTC.

This chain connects TRBV7-2 to TRBJ2-3; 7 bases agree with TRBD2. The ends lost 3 bases at V and 0 bases at J; junction bases unmatched: 3. The CDR3 is made up of 15 amino acids. Germline V gene sequence: CDR1 SGHTA, CDR2 FQGNSA. As DNA, the CDR3 is TGTGCCAGCAGCTTCCAGCGGGGCAGCACAGATACGCAGTATTTT. Residues: CASSFQRGSTDTQYF.

The V and J genes are TRBV11-2 and TRBJ2-7; tentative D call: TRBD2 (6 bases). This CDR3 contains 14 residues. V was trimmed by 5 bases and J by 6 bases, leaving 17 bases between them. From germline, CDR1 is SGHAT and CDR2 FQNNGV. Here the CDR3 reads CASSRSPGGGEQYF. The CDR3 nucleotides are TGTGCCAGCAGCCGTTCGCCTGGGGGAGGCGAGCAGTACTTC.

The rearrangement joins TRBV29-1 to TRBJ1-2; weak D call: TRBD1 (5 bases). The CDR3 covers 10 residues. The germline gives CDR1 SQVTM, CDR2 ANQGSEA. The ends were cut back, 5 bases at V and 6 bases at J, with 7 bases in the middle. CDR3 in amino acids: CSVPGNGYTF. The CDR3 DNA reads TGCAGCGTTCCAGGGAATGGCTACACCTTC.

The genes are TRBV5-8 and TRBJ2-3, with D unresolved. The CDR3 has 14 amino acids. The ends were cut back, 4 bases at V and 1 base at J, with 10 bases in the middle. Per germline, CDR1 SGHTS and CDR2 YDEGEE. The CDR3 reads CASSLLLGTDTQYF. The CDR3 coding sequence is TGTGCCAGCAGCCTCCTCCTCGGCACAGATACGCAGTATTTT.

The CDR3 DNA follows: TGCGCCAGCAGTCGGGACAGCTATCAGCCCCAGCATTTT. Its translation: CASSRDSYQPQHF. The J gene is TRBJ1-5, the V gene TRBV5-1; 7 bases line up with TRBD1. Per the germline V gene, CDR1 is SGHRS and CDR2 is YFSETQ. Trimming took 5 bases from V and 5 from J; bases not matched to a gene: 4. The CDR3 runs 13 residues.

The V and J genes are TRBV5-1 and TRBJ2-3, with TRBD2 matching over 10 bases. Unmatched junction bases numbered 3, after V lost 6 bases and J lost 2 bases. CDR1 and CDR2 from the germline V gene are SGHRS and YFSETQ. The CDR3 runs 14 residues. The chain's CDR3 is CASTSGGITDTQYF. CDR3 sequence (DNA): TGCGCCAGCACTAGCGGGGGTATCACAGATACGCAGTATTTT.

The sample holds one count of this clone. The gene calls are TRBV5-8 and TRBJ1-1; TRBD1 matches at 9 bases. The ends lost 0 bases at V and 2 bases at J; junction bases unmatched: 2. This CDR3 contains 15 residues. The germline V gene has CDR1 SGHTS and CDR2 YDEGEE. The CDR3 loop is CASSLGDRENTEAFF. CDR3 sequence (DNA): TGTGCCAGCAGCTTGGGGGACAGGGAAAACACTGAAGCTTTCTTT.

The chain is built from TRBV29-1 and TRBJ1-3; 11 bases fit TRBD1. In germline, CDR1 is SQVTM, CDR2 ANQGSEA. The CDR3 is 13 residues long. V was pared by 7 bases and J by 8 bases, with 7 bases of the junction left unmatched. This CDR3 is CSALGQGADTIYF. Written as DNA, the CDR3 is TGCAGCGCCCTCGGACAGGGGGCGGACACCATATATTTT.

This sequence joins TRBV15 and TRBJ1-6; D is unclear. The germline V gene encodes CDR1 LNHNV and CDR2 YYDKDF (reference sequence). The CDR3 is 14 residues long. Trimming took 5 bases from V and 7 from J, leaving 12 bases between them. CDR3 amino acids: CATSPYQGNSPLHF. CDR3 bases: TGTGCCACCAGCCCTTACCAAGGAAATTCACCCCTCCACTTT. Full variable domain (rest looked up from reference TRBV15 and TRBJ1-6): DAMVIQNPRYQVTQFGKPVTLSCSQTLNHNVMYWYQQKSSQAPKLLFHYYDKDFNNEADTPDNFQSRRPNTSFCFLDIRSPGLGDTAMYLCATSPYQGNSPLHFGNGTRLTVT.

The chain carries TRBV6-1 and TRBJ2-1; TRBD2 agrees at 10 bases. Trimming at V came to 3 bases and at J to 8 bases, leaving 13 bases not matched to a gene. Germline V gives CDR1 MNHNS, CDR2 SASEGT. The CDR3 extends over 17 amino acids. This CDR3 reads CASSEPWKAGGRDEQFF. The DNA for the CDR3 is TGTGCCAGCAGTGAGCCCTGGAAAGCGGGGGGGCGCGATGAGCAGTTCTTC.

The table lists this clone with a few counts. The CDR3 reads CASRGQGFNTEAFF. CDR3 bases: TGTGCCAGCAGGGGACAGGGATTCAACACTGAAGCTTTCTTT. The J gene is TRBJ1-1, the V gene TRBV9; 9 bases align to TRBD1. The germline CDR1 and CDR2 sequences are SGDLS and YYNGEE. The CDR3 runs to 14 residues. Unmatched junction bases numbered 4, after V lost 5 bases and J lost 2 bases.